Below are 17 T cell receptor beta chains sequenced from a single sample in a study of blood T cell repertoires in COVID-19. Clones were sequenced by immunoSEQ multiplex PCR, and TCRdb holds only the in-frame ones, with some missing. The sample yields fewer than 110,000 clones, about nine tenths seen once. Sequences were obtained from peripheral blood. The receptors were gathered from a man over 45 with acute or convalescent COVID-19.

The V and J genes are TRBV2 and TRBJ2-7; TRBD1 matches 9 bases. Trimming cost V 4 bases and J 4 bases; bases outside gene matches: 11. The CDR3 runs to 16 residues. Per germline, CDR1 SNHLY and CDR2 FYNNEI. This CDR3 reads CASSAHGTGRRYEQYF. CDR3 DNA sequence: TGTGCCAGCAGTGCCCACGGGACAGGGCGTAGGTACGAGCAGTACTTC. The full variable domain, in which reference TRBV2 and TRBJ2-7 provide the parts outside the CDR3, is EPEVTQTPSHQVTQMGQEVILRCVPISNHLYFYWYRQILGQKVEFLVSFYNNEISEKSEIFDDQFSVERPDGSNFTLKIRSTKLEDSAMYFCASSAHGTGRRYEQYFGPGTRLTVT.

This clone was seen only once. The CDR3 here is CASRPTTGPNSPLHF. The CDR3 DNA follows: TGTGCCAGCAGGCCCACGACAGGACCCAATTCACCCCTCCACTTT. The chain carries TRBV2 and TRBJ1-6, with a tentative D call TRBD1 (6 bases). CDR1 and CDR2 (germline): SNHLY, FYNNEI. CDR3 length equals 15 residues. V was pared by 6 bases and J by 7 bases, with 16 bases between.

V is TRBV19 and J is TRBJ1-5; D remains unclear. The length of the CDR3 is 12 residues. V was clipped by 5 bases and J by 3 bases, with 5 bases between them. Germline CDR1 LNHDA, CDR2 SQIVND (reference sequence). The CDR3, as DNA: TGTGCCAGTAGTTGGCTCAATCAGCCCCAGCATTTT. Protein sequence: CASSWLNQPQHF.

For the CDR3, the DNA is TGTGCCAGCAAACGGAGCGGGGACACTGAAGCTTTCTTT. Amino acids: CASKRSGDTEAFF. The chain recombines TRBV12-3 or TRBV12-4 with TRBJ1-1, with D uncertain. Trimming took off 7 bases at V and 3 bases at J, with 12 bases between the two ends. The CDR3 sequence is 13 residues long.

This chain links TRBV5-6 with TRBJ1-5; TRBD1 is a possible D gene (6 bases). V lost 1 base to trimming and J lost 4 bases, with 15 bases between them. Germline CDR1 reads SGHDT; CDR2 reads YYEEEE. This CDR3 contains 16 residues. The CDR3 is CASSLMVGGENQPQHF. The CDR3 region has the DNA TGTGCCAGCAGCTTGATGGTAGGGGGAGAGAATCAGCCCCAGCATTTT.

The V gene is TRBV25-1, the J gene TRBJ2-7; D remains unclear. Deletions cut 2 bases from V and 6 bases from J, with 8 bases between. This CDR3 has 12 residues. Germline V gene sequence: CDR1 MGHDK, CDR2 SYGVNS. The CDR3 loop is CASSEGVGEQYF. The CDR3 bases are TGTGCCAGCAGTGAAGGAGTCGGCGAGCAGTACTTC.

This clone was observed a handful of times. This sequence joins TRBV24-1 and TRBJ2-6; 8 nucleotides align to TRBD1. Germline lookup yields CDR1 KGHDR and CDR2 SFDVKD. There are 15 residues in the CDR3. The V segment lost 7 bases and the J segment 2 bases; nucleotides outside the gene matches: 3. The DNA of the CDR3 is TGTGCCACCAGGTCAGGGGGCGCTGGGGCCAACGTCCTGACTTTC. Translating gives CATRSGGAGANVLTF.

The CDR3 nucleotides are TGTGCCACCAGCAGAGATCCTAGCAGAGGAGAAAAACTGTTTTTT. Its translation is CATSRDPSRGEKLFF. The chain couples TRBV15 to TRBJ1-4; D unclear. The germline gives CDR1 LNHNV, CDR2 YYDKDF (reference sequence). V dropped 0 bases and J dropped 8 bases, with 13 bases sitting between them. The CDR3 totals 15 residues. The variable domain in full, with the rest retrieved from reference TRBV15 and TRBJ1-4, is DAMVIQNPRYQVTQFGKPVTLSCSQTLNHNVMYWYQQKSSQAPKLLFHYYDKDFNNEADTPDNFQSRRPNTSFCFLDIRSPGLGDTAMYLCATSRDPSRGEKLFFGSGTQLSVL.

The CDR3 nucleotides are TGTGCCAGCAGCGTTACCCACTTCAATTCACCCCTCCACTTT. This codes for CASSVTHFNSPLHF. The chain employs TRBV9 and TRBJ1-6; D gene unclear. The CDR3 sequence is 14 residues long. The V end was cut by 2 bases, the J end by 7 bases, with 10 bases between. The V gene's germline CDR1 is SGDLS and CDR2 YYNGEE.

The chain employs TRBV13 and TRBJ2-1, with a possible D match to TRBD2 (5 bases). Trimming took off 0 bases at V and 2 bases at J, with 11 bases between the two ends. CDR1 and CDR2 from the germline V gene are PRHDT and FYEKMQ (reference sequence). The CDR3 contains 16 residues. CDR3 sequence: CASSLGVGGPYNEQFF. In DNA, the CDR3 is TGTGCCAGCAGCTTAGGTGTAGGCGGGCCCTACAATGAGCAGTTCTTC.

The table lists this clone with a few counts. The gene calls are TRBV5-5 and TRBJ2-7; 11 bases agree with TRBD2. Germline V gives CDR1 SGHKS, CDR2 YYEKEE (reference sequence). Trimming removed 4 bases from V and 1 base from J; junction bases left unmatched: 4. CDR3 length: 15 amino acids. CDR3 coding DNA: TGTGCCAGCAGCCCGACTAGCGGGGCATCCTACGAGCAGTACTTC. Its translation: CASSPTSGASYEQYF.

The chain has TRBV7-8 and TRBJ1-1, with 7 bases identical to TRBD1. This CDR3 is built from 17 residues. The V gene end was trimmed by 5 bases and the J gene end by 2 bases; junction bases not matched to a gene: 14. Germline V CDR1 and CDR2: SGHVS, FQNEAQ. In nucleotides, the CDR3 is TGTGCCAGCAGCACCCGAGCCCCAGGACAGGTCAACACTGAAGCTTTCTTT. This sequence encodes CASSTRAPGQVNTEAFF.

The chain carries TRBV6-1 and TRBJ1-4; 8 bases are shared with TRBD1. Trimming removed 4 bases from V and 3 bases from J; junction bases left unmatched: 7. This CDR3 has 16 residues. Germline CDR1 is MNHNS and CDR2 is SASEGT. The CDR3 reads CASSGLRTGSNEKLFF. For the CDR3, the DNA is TGTGCCAGCAGTGGGTTACGGACAGGGTCTAATGAAAAACTGTTTTTT.

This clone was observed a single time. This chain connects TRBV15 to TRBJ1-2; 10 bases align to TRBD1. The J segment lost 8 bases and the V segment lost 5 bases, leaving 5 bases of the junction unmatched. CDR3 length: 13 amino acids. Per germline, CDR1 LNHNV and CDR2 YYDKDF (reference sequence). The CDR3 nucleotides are TGTGCCACCAGCGCGGGACAGGGGCTAGGCTACACCTTC. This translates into CATSAGQGLGYTF. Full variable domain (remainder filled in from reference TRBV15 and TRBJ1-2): DAMVIQNPRYQVTQFGKPVTLSCSQTLNHNVMYWYQQKSSQAPKLLFHYYDKDFNNEADTPDNFQSRRPNTSFCFLDIRSPGLGDTAMYLCATSAGQGLGYTFGSGTRLTVV.

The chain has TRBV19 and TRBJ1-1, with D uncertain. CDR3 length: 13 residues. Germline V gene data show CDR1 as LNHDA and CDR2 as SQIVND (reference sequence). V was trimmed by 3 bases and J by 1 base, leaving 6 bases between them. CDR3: CASSIRRNTEAFF. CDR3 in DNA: TGTGCCAGTAGTATTAGAAGGAACACTGAAGCTTTCTTT.

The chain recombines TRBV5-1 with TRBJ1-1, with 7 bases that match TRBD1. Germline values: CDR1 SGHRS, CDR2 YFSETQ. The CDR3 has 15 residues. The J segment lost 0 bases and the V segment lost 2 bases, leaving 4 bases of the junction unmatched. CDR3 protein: CASSFRGTVNTEAFF. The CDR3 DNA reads TGCGCCAGCAGCTTCAGGGGGACAGTGAACACTGAAGCTTTCTTT.

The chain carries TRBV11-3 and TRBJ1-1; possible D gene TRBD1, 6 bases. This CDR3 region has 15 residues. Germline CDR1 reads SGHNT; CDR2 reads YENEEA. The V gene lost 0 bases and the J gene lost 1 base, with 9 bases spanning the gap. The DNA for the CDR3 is TGTGCCAGCAGCTTAGATACCAGGGGGAACACTGAAGCTTTCTTT. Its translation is CASSLDTRGNTEAFF. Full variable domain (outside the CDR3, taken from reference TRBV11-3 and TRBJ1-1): EAGVVQSPRYKIIEKKQPVAFWCNPISGHNTLYWYLQNLGQGPELLIRYENEEAVDDSQLPKDRFSAERLKGVDSTLKIQPAELGDSAVYLCASSLDTRGNTEAFFGQGTRLTVV.